The 26 T cell receptor beta chains listed next were all sequenced from one sample in a study of blood T cell repertoires in COVID-19. Clones were sequenced by immunoSEQ multiplex PCR, and TCRdb holds only the in-frame ones, with some missing. The sample includes hundreds of thousands of clones, roughly 86% seen only once; the top ten take approximately 7.4%. Sequencing was done on a sample of peripheral blood. The receptors were gathered from a woman between 65 and 79 years old with COVID-19, enrolled during active disease.

The rearrangement joins TRBV24-1 to TRBJ2-2; 7 bases fit TRBD1. The germline gives CDR1 KGHDR, CDR2 SFDVKD. There are 18 residues in the CDR3. Trimming removed 2 bases from V and 1 base from J; junction bases left unmatched: 9. CDR3: CATSDSSGTALNTGELFF. The CDR3 DNA sequence: TGTGCCACCAGTGATTCCTCCGGGACAGCCTTGAACACCGGGGAGCTGTTTTTT.

This clone was observed a few times. The gene calls are TRBV28 and TRBJ2-6, with 7 bases aligning to TRBD1. Germline CDR1 and CDR2: MDHEN and SYDVKM. The trim removed 3 bases at V and 0 bases at J, leaving 11 bases unmatched. The CDR3 has 19 amino acids. The CDR3 bases are TGTGCCAGCAGTTTCGCAGGTGGGACAGCTTACTCTGGGGCCAACGTCCTGACTTTC. This encodes CASSFAGGTAYSGANVLTF.

The DNA of the CDR3 is TGCAGCGCCTCCCGGGGGGGCCCGGAGCAGTACTTC. Protein sequence: CSASRGGPEQYF. V is TRBV29-1 and J is TRBJ2-7, with TRBD2 matching 8 bases. Germline assignment: CDR1 SQVTM and CDR2 ANQGSEA. Germline trimming cut 7 bases from V and 7 bases from J; bases unmatched to any gene: 9. There are 12 residues in the CDR3.

V and J are TRBV6-2 or TRBV6-3 and TRBJ1-5; D possibly corresponds to TRBD1 (6 bases). Germline CDR1 reads MNHEY; CDR2 reads SVGEGT. The germline V and J ends were trimmed by 2 bases and 2 bases, with 13 bases remaining between them. The CDR3 spans 16 residues. As DNA, the CDR3 is TGTGCCAGCAGTTACCGCCCTTCAGGGGGCAATCAGCCCCAGCATTTT. Translated, it gives CASSYRPSGGNQPQHF.

In the case of this clone: This specimen includes other DNA sequences encoding the same CDR3. The V call is TRBV6-4, the J call TRBJ2-1, with D possibly matching TRBD2 (6 bases). The V and J ends lost 8 bases and 3 bases respectively, with 17 bases between them. This CDR3 spans 15 amino acids. The germline CDR1 and CDR2 sequences are MRHNA and SNTAGT. The CDR3 protein is CASSPGGTDYNEQFF. The CDR3, as DNA: TGTGCCAGCTCTCCAGGCGGGACTGACTACAATGAGCAGTTCTTC.

The chain recombines TRBV19 with TRBJ2-5; TRBD2 aligns across 7 bases. The CDR3 has 17 amino acids. Germline CDR1 reads LNHDA; CDR2 reads SQIVND (reference sequence). The junction had 13 bases not matched to a gene; V was cut back by 5 bases and J by 1 base. The DNA of the CDR3 is TGTGCCAGTAGTTCTCACTGGGGGGGGAGGGCCCAAGAGACCCAGTACTTC. This translates into CASSSHWGGRAQETQYF. Combining the CDR3 with reference TRBV19 and TRBJ2-5 gives the whole variable domain DGGITQSPKYLFRKEGQNVTLSCEQNLNHDAMYWYRQDPGQGLRLIYYSQIVNDFQKGDIAEGYSVSREKKESFPLTVTSAQKNPTAFYLCASSSHWGGRAQETQYFGPGTRLLVL.

For this clone: The same CDR3 arises from other DNA sequences in this sample as well. The chain carries TRBV7-2 and TRBJ2-5; D gene ambiguous. Trimming removed 1 base from V and 4 bases from J, with 10 bases in between. CDR1 is SGHTA and CDR2 is FQGNSA in the germline V gene. The CDR3 covers 14 residues. In DNA, the CDR3 is TGTGCCAGCAGCTTAGTAAGAGGTGGAGAGACCCAGTACTTC. Its protein product is CASSLVRGGETQYF.

The sample holds one count of this clone. CDR3 bases: TGTGCCAGCAGTACCCCAGGTAGCTCTGGAAACACCATATATTTT. Its translation is CASSTPGSSGNTIYF. The chain employs TRBV28 and TRBJ1-3; D is unclear. Per germline, CDR1 MDHEN and CDR2 SYDVKM. The ends were cut back, 5 bases at V and 0 bases at J, with 11 bases in the middle. The CDR3 totals 15 residues.

The chain carries TRBV4-1 and TRBJ1-6, with D maybe TRBD1 (6 bases). The CDR3 length is 13 residues. V gave up 1 base and J gave up 14 bases, with 12 bases separating them. The germline CDR1 and CDR2 sequences are MGHRA and YSYEKL. The CDR3 reads CASSQVEGVALHF. As DNA, the CDR3 is TGCGCCAGCAGCCAAGTTGAGGGGGTGGCCCTCCACTTT.

The rearrangement links TRBV18 to TRBJ1-1, with 10 positions matching TRBD1. Germline-derived CDR1 and CDR2 are KGHSH and LQKENI. The CDR3 loop spans 13 amino acids. V shed 8 bases and J 7 bases; nucleotides not matched to a gene: 7. CDR3 protein: CASTDRGEREAFF. The CDR3 DNA sequence: TGTGCCAGCACGGACAGGGGGGAACGTGAAGCTTTCTTT.

V gene TRBV12-3 or TRBV12-4 combines with J gene TRBJ1-1; D is unresolved. This CDR3 contains 10 residues. V was trimmed by 8 bases and J by 11 bases, leaving 12 bases between them. CDR3 nucleotides: TGTGCCAGCGGCGGGGTTAGGGCTTTCTTT. Protein: CASGGVRAFF.

This chain joins TRBV18 and TRBJ1-2; 8 bases agree with TRBD1. The germline V gene has CDR1 KGHSH and CDR2 LQKENI. V gave up 3 bases and J gave up 7 bases; unmatched junction bases: 13. CDR3 length: 16 amino acids. For the CDR3, the DNA is TGTGCCAGCTCACCCGAGTCTCAGGGGGCGCGAAGTGGCTACACCTTC. This encodes CASSPESQGARSGYTF.

This clone appeared once. The chain couples TRBV24-1 to TRBJ2-7; D is ambiguous. The CDR3 spans 12 residues. The V end lost 0 bases, the J end lost 7 bases, and 6 bases lay between the germline ends. Germline assignment: CDR1 KGHDR and CDR2 SFDVKD. This CDR3 reads CATSDLAGEQYF. The CDR3 DNA reads TGTGCCACCAGTGATTTGGCCGGGGAGCAGTACTTC.

The chain is built from TRBV7-9 and TRBJ2-1, with 9 bases fitting TRBD2. The CDR3 is 16 residues long. Germline V gene lookup returns CDR1 SEHNR and CDR2 FQNEAQ (reference sequence). V lost 5 bases and J lost 4; bases outside the gene matches: 9. In nucleotides, the CDR3 is TGTGCCAGCAGCCTATTGGGACTAGCCGCTTACAATGAGCAGTTCTTC. Translation gives CASSLLGLAAYNEQFF.

The chain joins TRBV27 to TRBJ2-3; the match to TRBD2 covers 7 bases. Looked up from germline, CDR1 is MNHEY and CDR2 is SMNVEV (reference sequence). The ends lost 5 bases at V and 4 bases at J; junction bases unmatched: 9. The CDR3 length is 15 residues. CDR3 DNA sequence: TGTGCCAGCAGTCCTCCCGGGGGGAGGGCAGATACGCAGTATTTT. Protein sequence: CASSPPGGRADTQYF.

V usage is TRBV19 and J usage is TRBJ1-2; no firm D call. Germline CDR1 reads LNHDA; CDR2 reads SQIVND (reference sequence). Trimming stripped 3 bases from V and 7 bases from J, with 21 bases between. The CDR3 totals 16 residues. For the CDR3, the DNA is TGTGCCAGTAGTATTAATGCCGGCGGGAGGGTGTCTGGCTACACCTTC. This sequence encodes CASSINAGGRVSGYTF. The whole variable domain, filled in from reference TRBV19 and TRBJ1-2, reads DGGITQSPKYLFRKEGQNVTLSCEQNLNHDAMYWYRQDPGQGLRLIYYSQIVNDFQKGDIAEGYSVSREKKESFPLTVTSAQKNPTAFYLCASSINAGGRVSGYTFGSGTRLTVV.

This sequence joins TRBV6-5 and TRBJ1-5; D is ambiguous. The germline V gene has CDR1 MNHEY and CDR2 SVGAGI. This CDR3 spans 13 amino acids. V gave up 4 bases and J gave up 1 base, with 5 bases separating them. CDR3 bases: TGTGCCAGCAGTTTGGAGAGCAATCAGCCCCAGCATTTT. Its translation is CASSLESNQPQHF.

This chain links TRBV4-1 with TRBJ2-1; D unresolved. This CDR3 spans 16 amino acids. Germline CDR1 reads MGHRA; CDR2 reads YSYEKL. Deletions cut 1 base from V and 2 bases from J, with 12 bases between. The DNA of the CDR3 is TGCGCCAGCAGCCAAGTGGCGGAACGGACCTACAATGAGCAGTTCTTC. It is translated as CASSQVAERTYNEQFF.

The gene calls are TRBV2 and TRBJ1-5; the D is unclear. This CDR3 is 15 amino acids long. V was trimmed by 5 bases and J by 2 bases, leaving 13 bases between them. From germline, CDR1 is SNHLY and CDR2 FYNNEI. This CDR3 reads CASSPRTGGNQPQHF. CDR3 in DNA: TGTGCCAGCAGTCCCCGGACTGGGGGCAATCAGCCCCAGCATTTT.

This clone showed up just once. The chain is built from TRBV4-1 and TRBJ2-7; TRBD1 might be the D (6 bases). Germline CDR1 and CDR2: MGHRA and YSYEKL. V was pared by 0 bases and J by 5 bases, with 11 bases between. This CDR3 region has 14 residues. CDR3 coding DNA: TGCGCCAGCAGCCAAGAATCTAAGGGGGACGAGCAGTACTTC. Amino acid sequence: CASSQESKGDEQYF.

This clone was observed once. The CDR3 bases are TGTGCCAGCAGCCGGCCGGACAGGGGGTACGAGCAGTACTTC. Its protein product is CASSRPDRGYEQYF. The chain combines TRBV3-1 (or the pseudogene TRBV3-2) with TRBJ2-7; 10 positions agree with TRBD1. The CDR3 totals 14 residues. Germline assignment: CDR1 LGHDT and CDR2 YNNKEL (reference sequence). V gave up 4 bases and J gave up 4 bases; unmatched junction bases: 4.

This sequence joins TRBV12-3 or TRBV12-4 and TRBJ1-1; possible D gene TRBD1, 5 bases. The V end was cut by 8 bases, the J end by 1 base, with 8 bases between. This CDR3 has 12 amino acids. DNA of the CDR3: TGTGCCAGCGGGGGGGGGAACACTGAAGCTTTCTTT. It specifies CASGGGNTEAFF.

J is TRBJ2-1 and V is TRBV10-2; D may be TRBD2 (5 bases). Germline V lookup: CDR1 WSHSY, CDR2 SAAADI. The CDR3 contains 12 residues. V lost 7 bases and J lost 5, with 9 bases in between. The CDR3 DNA follows: TGCGCCAGCAAAGGGCGGGACAATGAGCAGTTCTTC. Its protein product is CASKGRDNEQFF.

The chain uses TRBV18 and TRBJ1-2; D possibly corresponds to TRBD1 (6 bases). The CDR3 sequence is 17 residues long. The germline V gene encodes CDR1 KGHSH and CDR2 LQKENI. The ends were cut back, 1 base at V and 2 bases at J, with 17 bases in the middle. The CDR3 DNA is TGTGCCAGCTCACCACAGGGCCAGGGGTTGACGAACTATGGCTACACCTTC. Its protein is CASSPQGQGLTNYGYTF.

This clone has more than one count but fewer than ten. The rearrangement joins TRBV5-1 to TRBJ1-2, with D possibly TRBD1 on 6 matching bases. From germline, CDR1 is SGHRS and CDR2 YFSETQ. The length of the CDR3 is 16 residues. Deletions cut 0 bases from V and 6 bases from J, with 18 bases between. The CDR3 loop is CASSLGLQGIGDGYTF. CDR3 DNA: TGCGCCAGCAGCTTGGGGTTGCAGGGGATCGGGGATGGCTACACCTTC. Looking up the rest from reference TRBV5-1 and TRBJ1-2 gives the full variable domain: KAGVTQTPRYLIKTRGQQVTLSCSPISGHRSVSWYQQTPGQGLQFLFEYFSETQRNKGNFPGRFSGRQFSNSRSEMNVSTLELGDSALYLCASSLGLQGIGDGYTFGSGTRLTVV.

Details on this clone: A read error may produce the germline difference seen at one junction end. The gene calls are TRBV20-1 and TRBJ1-1; D not certain. The CDR3 runs to 11 residues. From germline, CDR1 is DFQATT and CDR2 SNEGSKA (reference sequence). This CDR3 is CSVRTYTEAFF. The CDR3 DNA reads as TGCAGTGTTAGAACTTACACTGAAGCTTTCTTT.